The 12 T cell receptor beta chains listed next were all sequenced from one sample in a study of OX40 agonist ivuxolimab in advanced cancers. Repertoires were generated with immunoSEQ multiplex PCR, while TCRdb's copy carries only in-frame clones and drops some. The sample lists tens of thousands of clones, less than 95% occurring once. The specimen comprised CD4+ or CD8+ T cells sorted from blood, sampled in a trial of the OX40 agonist ivuxolimab. These receptors were obtained from an adult with an advanced solid tumor such as melanoma, head and neck, liver or kidney cancer.

The rearrangement joins TRBV19 to TRBJ1-2, with TRBD1 matching over 7 bases. In germline, CDR1 is LNHDA, CDR2 SQIVND (reference sequence). This CDR3 is built from 15 residues. The J segment lost 4 bases and the V segment lost 6 bases, leaving 11 bases of the junction unmatched. CDR3 bases: TGTGCCAGTAGCTCTATTCGGGACAGCCTCTATGGCTACACCTTC. Translating it yields CASSSIRDSLYGYTF.

The V gene is TRBV21-1, the J gene TRBJ2-5; the table's D call of TRBD2 was not tested on the DNA. TRBV21-1 is a documented pseudogene. The CDR3 sequence is 10 residues long. The CDR3 DNA reads as TGTGCCAGCACCCTAGGGACCCAGTACTTC. Protein sequence: CASTLGTQYF.

The chain carries TRBV7-8 and TRBJ1-3, with 10 bases that match TRBD1. V trimming: 5 bases; J trimming: 7 bases; junction bases outside the gene matches: 8. The CDR3 spans 15 residues. Germline CDR1 is SGHVS and CDR2 is FQNEAQ. The CDR3 DNA is TGTGCCAGCAGCCTCTCTGGGACAGGGGTGAACACCATATATTTT. Translation gives CASSLSGTGVNTIYF.

The V and J genes are TRBV13 and TRBJ1-4; 8 nucleotides match TRBD1. In germline, CDR1 is PRHDT, CDR2 FYEKMQ (reference sequence). The CDR3 has 14 residues. J was trimmed by 4 bases and V by 6 bases; bases with no gene match: 4. The chain's CDR3 is CASRQGGGNEKLFF. DNA of the CDR3: TGTGCCAGCAGACAGGGGGGAGGTAATGAAAAACTGTTTTTT.

The rearrangement joins TRBV11-3 to TRBJ2-5; no definite D call. V was pared by 1 base and J by 7 bases, with 4 bases between. The CDR3 runs to 11 residues. Germline CDR1 is SGHNT and CDR2 is YENEEA. The CDR3 DNA sequence: TGTGCCAGCAGCTTAGCTGGGACCCAGTACTTC. This sequence encodes CASSLAGTQYF.

V and J are TRBV5-6 and TRBJ2-3, with TRBD2 identical over 13 bases. Germline V gene sequence: CDR1 SGHDT, CDR2 YYEEEE. V trimming: 7 bases; J trimming: 4 bases; junction bases outside the gene matches: 3. The CDR3 has 14 residues. CDR3 sequence: CASRLAGGPDTQYF. In DNA form, the CDR3 reads TGTGCCAGCCGACTAGCGGGGGGCCCAGATACGCAGTATTTT. Full variable domain (remainder filled in from reference TRBV5-6 and TRBJ2-3): DAGVTQSPTHLIKTRGQQVTLRCSPKSGHDTVSWYQQALGQGPQFIFQYYEEEERQRGNFPDRFSGHQFPNYSSELNVNALLLGDSALYLCASRLAGGPDTQYFGPGTRLTVL.

This chain's CDR3 is CASSLIAPGNEQYF. Written as DNA, the CDR3 is TGTGCCAGCAGCTTAATAGCCCCAGGGAACGAGCAGTACTTC. The rearrangement links TRBV11-2 to TRBJ2-7; maybe TRBD1 (5 bases). Germline loops: CDR1 SGHAT, CDR2 FQNNGV. CDR3 length equals 14 residues. The V and J ends lost 2 bases and 5 bases respectively, with 13 bases between them.

The chain uses TRBV5-8 and TRBJ2-5; maybe TRBD2 (5 bases). V was clipped by 4 bases and J by 1 base, with 8 bases between them. The CDR3 runs to 13 residues. In germline, CDR1 is SGHTS, CDR2 YDEGEE. CDR3 nucleotide sequence: TGTGCCAGCAGCGTGGACTCCCAAGAGACCCAGTACTTC. The encoded protein is CASSVDSQETQYF.

V is TRBV11-3 and J is TRBJ2-7; maybe TRBD2 (5 bases). The CDR3 contains 15 residues. Trimming left V 2 bases short and J 2 bases short, with 13 bases between. Per the germline V gene, CDR1 is SGHNT and CDR2 is YENEEA. CDR3 sequence: CASSLSGASPYEQYF. CDR3 nucleotides: TGTGCCAGCAGCTTAAGCGGCGCATCACCCTACGAGCAGTACTTC.

The chain is built from TRBV4-3 and TRBJ2-1, with D possibly matching TRBD2 (6 bases). V lost 3 bases and J lost 0, with 9 bases in between. This CDR3 region has 15 residues. The germline V gene encodes CDR1 LGHNA and CDR2 YSLEER. The DNA for the CDR3 is TGCGCCAGCAGCCACCTAGCGAGCTCCTACAATGAGCAGTTCTTC. Translating it yields CASSHLASSYNEQFF.

This chain joins TRBV2 and TRBJ2-7, with D possibly matching TRBD2 (6 bases). There are 14 residues in the CDR3. The germline V gene encodes CDR1 SNHLY and CDR2 FYNNEI. V was cut by 0 bases and J by 4 bases, with 10 bases left in between. CDR3 in amino acids: CASSEAGSGYEQYF. The CDR3 DNA follows: TGTGCCAGCAGTGAAGCCGGGAGTGGATACGAGCAGTACTTC.

This chain uses TRBV30 with TRBJ1-1; the D gene is possibly TRBD1 (5 bases). This CDR3 comprises 16 residues. V shed 3 bases and J shed 0 bases, with 17 bases lying between them. Germline assignment: CDR1 GTSNPN and CDR2 SVGIG (reference sequence). CDR3 bases: TGTGCCTGGAGCGCCATAGGGGACGTAGTGAACACTGAAGCTTTCTTT. As protein: CAWSAIGDVVNTEAFF.